This TCR beta chain was sequenced in a study of Ad26.COV2.S vaccination and SARS-CoV-2 variants. On the study more broadly: Intramuscular Ad26.COV2.S at 5x10^10 or 1x10^11 viral particles. Study conclusions and caveats: Analyses that measured TCR breadth and depth may have underestimated total T cell responses. Spike-specific TCR breadth in vaccine recipients exceeded that seen in placebo recipients.

This CDR3 has 15 amino acids. CDR1 MGHRA and CDR2 YSYEKL come from the germline V gene. V was clipped by 1 base and J by 5 bases; unmatched bases: 4. This clone was found once. The antigen remains undetermined. Assay used: immunoSEQ multiplex PCR; TCRdb lists only in-frame clones, some missing. The sample yields about 450,000 clones, approximately 92% seen once. Treatment specified: around 19 received Ad26.COV2.S at low or high dose, single or two shots; five or six received placebo; per-sample allocation not given. At day 63 after the first vaccine or placebo injection, samples were drawn. What was given as vaccine was an Ad26 vector encoding Wuhan-strain SARS-CoV-2 spike.

The sequence was obtained from a person aged 18 to 59 who received the Ad26.COV2.S COVID-19 vaccine or a placebo. J is TRBJ2-3 and V is TRBV4-1, with TRBD2 identical over 9 bases. The sequencing used peripheral blood, collected in a trial of Ad26.COV2.S vaccine versus placebo. CDR3 sequence reads: CASSQVIAGVDTQYF. The CDR3 DNA reads TGCGCCAGCAGCCAAGTGATAGCGGGAGTAGATACGCAGTATTTT.